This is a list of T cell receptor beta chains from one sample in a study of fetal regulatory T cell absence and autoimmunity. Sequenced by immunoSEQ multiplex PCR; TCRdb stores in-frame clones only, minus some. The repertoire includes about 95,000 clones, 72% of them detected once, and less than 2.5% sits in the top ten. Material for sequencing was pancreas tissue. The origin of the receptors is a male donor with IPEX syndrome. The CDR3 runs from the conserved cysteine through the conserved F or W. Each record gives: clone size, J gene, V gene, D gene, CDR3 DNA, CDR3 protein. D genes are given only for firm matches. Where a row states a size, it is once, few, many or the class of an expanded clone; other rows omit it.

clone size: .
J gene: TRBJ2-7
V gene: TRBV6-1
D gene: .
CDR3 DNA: TGTGCCAGCAGTGAAGGCCCTTCGTACTCCTACGAGCAGTACTTC
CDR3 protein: CASSEGPSYSYEQYF

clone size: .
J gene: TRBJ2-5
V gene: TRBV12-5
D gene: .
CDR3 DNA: TGTGCTAGTGGAAGGGACTTCCGCCCCCAAGAGACCCAGTACTTC
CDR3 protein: CASGRDFRPQETQYF

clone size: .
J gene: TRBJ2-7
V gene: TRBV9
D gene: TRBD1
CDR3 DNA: TGTGCCAGCAGCGCGGGACAGGGGGCATGGGAGCAGTACTTC
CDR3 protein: CASSAGQGAWEQYF

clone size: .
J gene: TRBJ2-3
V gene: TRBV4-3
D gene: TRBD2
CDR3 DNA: TGCGCCAGCAGCCAAGATACTAGCGGGGGCACAGATACGCAGTATTTT
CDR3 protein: CASSQDTSGGTDTQYF

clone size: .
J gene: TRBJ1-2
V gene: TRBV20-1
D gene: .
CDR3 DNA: TGCAGTGCCTCCGGAGGTCGGGGCTACACCTTC
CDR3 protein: CSASGGRGYTF

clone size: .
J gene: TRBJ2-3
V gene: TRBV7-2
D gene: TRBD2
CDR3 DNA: TGTGCCAGCAGCTCCACCGGGGGGGCTGGAGATACGCAGTATTTT
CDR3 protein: CASSSTGGAGDTQYF

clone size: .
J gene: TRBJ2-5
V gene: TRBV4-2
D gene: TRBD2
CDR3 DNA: TGTGCCAGCAGCCAGATTAGCGGGGGGTTGGAGACCCAGTACTTC
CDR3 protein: CASSQISGGLETQYF

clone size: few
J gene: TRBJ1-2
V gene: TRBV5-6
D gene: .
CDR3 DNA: TGTGCCAGCAGCTATCGGGAGTATGGCTACACCTTC
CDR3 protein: CASSYREYGYTF

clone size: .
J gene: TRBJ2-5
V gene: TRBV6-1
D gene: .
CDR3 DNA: TGTGCCAGCAGTGAGGGGACTCACCAAGAGACCCAGTACTTC
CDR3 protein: CASSEGTHQETQYF

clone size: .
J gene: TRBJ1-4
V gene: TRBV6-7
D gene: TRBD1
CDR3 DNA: TGTGCCAGCAGTGACTACCGGGACAGCGTTAATGAAAAACTGTTTTTT
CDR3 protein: CASSDYRDSVNEKLFF

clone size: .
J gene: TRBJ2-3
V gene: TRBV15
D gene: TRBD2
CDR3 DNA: TGTGCCACCAGCCGATACAGGCTAGCGGGGGACGCAGATACGCAGTATTTT
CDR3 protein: CATSRYRLAGDADTQYF

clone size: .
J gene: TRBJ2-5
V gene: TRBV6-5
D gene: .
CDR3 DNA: TGTGCCAGCAGTTTGCAACGGGGCGTTGGGACCCAGTACTTC
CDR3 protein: CASSLQRGVGTQYF

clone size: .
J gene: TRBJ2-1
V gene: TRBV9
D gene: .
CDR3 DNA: TGTGCCAGCAGCGCAGTAGAATGGGCTAACAATGAGCAGTTCTTC
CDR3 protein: CASSAVEWANNEQFF

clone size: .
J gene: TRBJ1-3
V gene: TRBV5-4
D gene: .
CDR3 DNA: TGTGCCAGCAGCTTGGGGGCTGGAAACACCATATATTTT
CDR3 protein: CASSLGAGNTIYF

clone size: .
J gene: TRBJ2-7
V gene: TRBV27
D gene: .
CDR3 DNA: TGTGCCAGCAGTTTTGCGGCCCACCAGGGGATCTACGAGCAGTACTTC
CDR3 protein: CASSFAAHQGIYEQYF

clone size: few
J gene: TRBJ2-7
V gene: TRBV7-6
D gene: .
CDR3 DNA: TGTGCCAGCAGCCAGAAAGGACCGTTGCAAGACGAGCAGTACTTC
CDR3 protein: CASSQKGPLQDEQYF

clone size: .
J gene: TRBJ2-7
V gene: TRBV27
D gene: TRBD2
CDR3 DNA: TGTGCCAGCAGTTTGCCGGGACTAGTCTACGAGCAGTACTTC
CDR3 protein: CASSLPGLVYEQYF

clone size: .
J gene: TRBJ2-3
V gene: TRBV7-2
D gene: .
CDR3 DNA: TGTGCCAGCAGCAAAGATAGCGGTTTTTCCACAGATACGCAGTATTTT
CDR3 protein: CASSKDSGFSTDTQYF

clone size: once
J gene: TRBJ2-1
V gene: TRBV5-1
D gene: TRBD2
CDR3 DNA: TGCGCCAGCAGCGTACGGGGGGGATACAATGAGCAGTTCTTC
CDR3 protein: CASSVRGGYNEQFF

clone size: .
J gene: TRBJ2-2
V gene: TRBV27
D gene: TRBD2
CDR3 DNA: TGTGCCAGCAGTTTATGGGGACTAGCGGGAGCATTGAACACCGGGGAGCTGTTTTTT
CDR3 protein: CASSLWGLAGALNTGELFF